These 16 T cell receptor beta chains came from one sample sequenced in a study of blood T cell repertoires in COVID-19. Libraries were prepared by immunoSEQ multiplex PCR; TCRdb keeps only in-frame clonotypes and omits some of them. The table has 150,000 to 200,000 clones, around four fifths seen once. Sequenced: peripheral blood. All receptors come from a woman aged 65 to 85 with COVID-19, enrolled during active disease.

The V call is TRBV28, the J call TRBJ1-2; TRBD1 agrees at 10 bases. Germline V gives CDR1 MDHEN, CDR2 SYDVKM. This CDR3 contains 13 residues. The ends lost 6 bases at V and 6 bases at J; junction bases unmatched: 4. CDR3 sequence: CASRRTGGDGYTF. The CDR3 nucleotides are TGTGCCAGCAGGAGGACAGGGGGGGATGGCTACACCTTC.

V and J are TRBV12-3 or TRBV12-4 and TRBJ2-5; D ambiguous. The CDR3 has 13 amino acids. The V end lost 2 bases, the J end lost 3 bases, and 7 bases lay between the germline ends. The CDR3 is CASSLKLKETQYF. The CDR3 region has the DNA TGTGCCAGCAGTTTAAAGCTAAAAGAGACCCAGTACTTC.

V is TRBV6-6 and J is TRBJ2-3; D is uncertain. CDR3 length equals 14 residues. CDR1 and CDR2 (germline): MNHNY, SVGAGI (reference sequence). V was trimmed by 2 bases and J by 2 bases, leaving 8 bases between them. CDR3 in DNA: TGTGCCAGCAGTTACGGCGGTCACACAGATACGCAGTATTTT. Its translation: CASSYGGHTDTQYF.

The CDR3 protein is CATIPLIRYGYTF. CDR3 coding DNA: TGTGCCACCATTCCCCTTATTCGCTATGGCTACACCTTC. This chain links TRBV15 with TRBJ1-2, with unresolved D. This CDR3 has 13 amino acids. Looked up from germline, CDR1 is LNHNV and CDR2 is YYDKDF (reference sequence). The germline V and J ends were trimmed by 7 bases and 4 bases, with 13 bases remaining between them.

This chain uses TRBV11-2 with TRBJ1-5; maybe TRBD1 (6 bases). Trimming took 4 bases from V and 3 from J, leaving 7 bases between them. Germline lookup yields CDR1 SGHAT and CDR2 FQNNGV. This CDR3 has 13 residues. The CDR3 protein is CASSSGVNQPQHF. As DNA, the CDR3 is TGTGCCAGCAGCTCAGGGGTCAATCAGCCCCAGCATTTT.

The V call is TRBV19, the J call TRBJ2-3; 10 bases are a match to TRBD1. Per germline, CDR1 LNHDA and CDR2 SQIVND (reference sequence). The V segment lost 5 bases and the J segment 1 base; nucleotides outside the gene matches: 3. The CDR3 sequence is 15 residues long. This CDR3 reads CASSRTGGGTDTQYF. The CDR3 DNA reads TGTGCCAGTAGTCGGACAGGGGGAGGCACAGATACGCAGTATTTT.

As to this clone: Different DNA sequences within this sample yield the same CDR3. The chain is built from TRBV3-1 (or the pseudogene TRBV3-2) and TRBJ2-2; D ambiguous. V was pared by 2 bases and J by 1 base, with 5 bases between. This CDR3 comprises 14 residues. Germline values: CDR1 LGHDT, CDR2 YNNKEL (reference sequence). In nucleotides, the CDR3 is TGTGCCAGCAGCCAATTCAGGAACACCGGGGAGCTGTTTTTT. It translates to CASSQFRNTGELFF.

This rearrangement joins TRBV2 to TRBJ1-2; 8 bases are shared with TRBD1. Germline V gene sequence: CDR1 SNHLY, CDR2 FYNNEI. J was trimmed by 4 bases and V by 5 bases; bases with no gene match: 9. The CDR3 totals 15 residues. The CDR3 loop reads CASSSSGGATYGYTF. CDR3 DNA: TGTGCCAGCAGTTCCTCAGGGGGCGCTACCTATGGCTACACCTTC.

The chain couples TRBV7-8 to TRBJ2-2, with a possible D match to TRBD2 (6 bases). Germline assignment: CDR1 SGHVS and CDR2 FQNEAQ. V lost 6 bases and J lost 5, with 22 bases in between. The CDR3 is made up of 17 amino acids. CDR3 nucleotides: TGTGCCAGCAGGCCCCCACCCGAACGGGGGTGGACCGGGGAGCTGTTTTTT. Translation gives CASRPPPERGWTGELFF.

V usage is TRBV20-1 and J usage is TRBJ2-5; D is unresolved. The V end was cut by 5 bases, the J end by 5 bases, with 9 bases between. This CDR3 has 11 amino acids. Germline loops: CDR1 DFQATT, CDR2 SNEGSKA (reference sequence). The DNA of the CDR3 is TGCAGTGCTCTACCCGTGGAGACCCAGTACTTC. It codes for CSALPVETQYF.

The chain carries TRBV14 and TRBJ2-3, with D maybe TRBD2 (5 bases). Germline assignment: CDR1 SGHDN and CDR2 FVKESK. Trimming removed 0 bases at V and 7 bases at J, with 14 bases between. This CDR3 spans 15 amino acids. CDR3 in amino acids: CASSQDKGGTHTQYF. Written as DNA, the CDR3 is TGTGCCAGCAGCCAAGATAAAGGAGGTACTCATACGCAGTATTTT.

V and J are TRBV7-8 and TRBJ1-3, with TRBD1 matching over 7 bases. The CDR3 runs to 16 residues. Losses at the gene ends were 5 bases for V and 0 bases for J; bases not matched to a gene: 7. Germline CDR1 SGHVS, CDR2 FQNEAQ. CDR3 residues: CASSLGQAYSGNTIYF. The CDR3 DNA is TGTGCCAGCAGCCTAGGACAGGCCTACTCTGGAAACACCATATATTTT.

The V call is TRBV6-6, the J call TRBJ1-2; D not resolved. From germline, CDR1 is MNHNY and CDR2 SVGAGI (reference sequence). With 2 bases removed from V and 0 bases from J, the gap between germline ends came to 7 bases. There are 14 residues in the CDR3. Here the CDR3 reads CASSYSQANYGYTF. The CDR3 region has the DNA TGTGCCAGCAGTTACAGCCAAGCTAACTATGGCTACACCTTC.

The chain couples TRBV2 to TRBJ1-1; D gene ambiguous. Looked up from germline, CDR1 is SNHLY and CDR2 is FYNNEI. The length of the CDR3 is 14 residues. The V gene lost 6 bases and the J gene lost 3 bases, with 14 bases spanning the gap. CDR3 loop: CASRPSAGDTEAFF. The CDR3 DNA is TGTGCCAGCAGACCATCGGCCGGGGACACTGAAGCTTTCTTT.

This clone was recorded once. The chain links TRBV6-5 to TRBJ2-1; 9 nucleotides align to TRBD1. Germline V gives CDR1 MNHEY, CDR2 SVGAGI. V trimming: 4 bases; J trimming: 1 base; junction bases outside the gene matches: 2. This CDR3 is 15 amino acids long. The CDR3 reads CASSWGQGSYNEQFF. DNA of the CDR3: TGTGCCAGCAGTTGGGGACAGGGATCCTACAATGAGCAGTTCTTC.

The V gene is TRBV6-6, the J gene TRBJ1-2, with 7 nucleotides matching TRBD1. Germline V CDR1 and CDR2: MNHNY, SVGAGI (reference sequence). After removal of 6 bases from V and 3 bases from J, the junction contained 4 bases not matched to a gene. The length of the CDR3 is 13 residues. The DNA of the CDR3 is TGTGCCAGCAGCTCAACAGGGGACTATGGCTACACCTTC. This sequence encodes CASSSTGDYGYTF.